This TCR beta chain was captured in a study of T cells in localized non-small cell lung cancer. Assay used: immunoSEQ multiplex PCR; TCRdb lists only in-frame clones, some missing. The sample shows 15,000 to 20,000 clones, roughly 90% of them seen only once. This CDR3 has 16 amino acids. The V gene's germline CDR1 is ENHRY and CDR2 SYGVKD. J lost 3 bases, V lost 5 bases, and 6 bases had no gene match. The sample in question was peripheral blood mononuclear cells, obtained before any cancer treatment. The V gene is TRBV10-3, the J gene TRBJ2-2; 10 nucleotides match TRBD1. The sequence derives from a woman aged 40-75 years with stage III lung adenocarcinoma. The CDR3 spells CAISRGQGIDTGELFF. The CDR3 bases are TGTGCCATCAGTAGGGGACAGGGGATTGACACCGGGGAGCTGTTTTTT.